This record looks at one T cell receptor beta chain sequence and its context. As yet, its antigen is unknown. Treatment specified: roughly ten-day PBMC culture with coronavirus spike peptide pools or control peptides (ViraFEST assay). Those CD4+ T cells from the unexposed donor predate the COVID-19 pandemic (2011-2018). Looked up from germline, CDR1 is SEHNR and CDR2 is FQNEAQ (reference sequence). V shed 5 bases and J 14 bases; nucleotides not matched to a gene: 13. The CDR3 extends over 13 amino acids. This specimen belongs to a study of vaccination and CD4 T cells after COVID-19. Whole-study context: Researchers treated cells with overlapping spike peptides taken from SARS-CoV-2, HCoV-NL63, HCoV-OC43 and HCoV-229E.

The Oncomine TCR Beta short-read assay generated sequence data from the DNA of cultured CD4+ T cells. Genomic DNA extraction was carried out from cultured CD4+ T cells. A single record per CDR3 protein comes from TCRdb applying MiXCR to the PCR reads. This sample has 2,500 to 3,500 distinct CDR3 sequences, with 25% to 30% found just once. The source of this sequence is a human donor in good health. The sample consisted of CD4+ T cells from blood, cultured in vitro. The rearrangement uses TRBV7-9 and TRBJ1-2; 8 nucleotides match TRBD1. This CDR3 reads CASSTRDRLSTTF. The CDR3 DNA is TGTGCCAGCAGCACACGGGACAGGCTCTCTACGACCTTC.